This is a list of T cell receptor beta chains from one sample in a study of shared clonotypes between healthy human individuals. Profiling relied on immunoSEQ multiplex PCR, and the TCRdb table lists in-frame clones only, not all of them. Among over 2 million clones listed, 95% were seen once. The sequenced sample consisted of naive CD4+ T cells sorted from blood. The receptors derive from a young man in good health. Each CDR3 is given with its conserved first and last residue. D genes are given only for firm matches.

V gene	J gene	D gene	CDR3 protein	CDR3 DNA
TRBV7-9	TRBJ1-1	NA	CASSLGTANTEAFF	TGTGCCAGCAGCTTAGGGACAGCTAACACTGAAGCTTTCTTT
TRBV4-1	TRBJ2-5	NA	CASSQFTSGTQETQYF	TGCGCCAGCAGCCAATTTACCTCGGGCACCCAAGAGACCCAGTACTTC
TRBV11-2	TRBJ1-1	NA	CASSFRERTEAFF	TGTGCCAGCAGCTTCCGGGAAAGAACTGAAGCTTTCTTT
TRBV9	TRBJ2-3	NA	CASSALGSRVDTQYF	TGTGCCAGCAGCGCGCTTGGTTCCCGGGTAGATACGCAGTATTTT
TRBV6-1	TRBJ2-2	TRBD1	CASSELRDRATGELFF	TGTGCCAGCAGCGAACTTAGGGACAGGGCAACCGGGGAGCTGTTTTTT
TRBV4-2	TRBJ1-3	NA	CASSQESGGHSGNTIYF	TGTGCCAGCAGCCAAGAGAGCGGGGGACACTCTGGAAACACCATATATTTT
TRBV5-1	TRBJ1-3	NA	CASSPNSQEVGNTIYF	TGCGCCAGCAGCCCGAATAGCCAGGAGGTTGGAAACACCATATATTTT
TRBV5-1	TRBJ1-4	NA	CASSLAGTANEKLFF	TGCGCCAGCAGCTTGGCGGGGACTGCTAATGAAAAACTGTTTTTT
TRBV7-3	TRBJ2-3	NA	CASSLNQGVSTDTQYF	TGTGCCAGCAGCTTAAACCAGGGCGTGAGCACAGATACGCAGTATTTT
TRBV19	TRBJ1-2	NA	CASSIGQTMGGYTF	TGTGCCAGTAGTATCGGACAGACCATGGGTGGCTACACCTTC
TRBV6-5	TRBJ1-4	TRBD1	CASSSGQVGEKLFF	TGTGCCAGCAGCTCAGGACAGGTCGGGGAAAAACTGTTTTTT
TRBV4-3	TRBJ2-1	NA	CASSQETGVGQFF	TGCGCCAGCAGCCAAGAGACAGGTGTGGGGCAGTTCTTC
TRBV7-2	TRBJ1-2	TRBD1	CASSPTGRYGYTF	TGTGCCAGCAGCCCGACAGGGCGATATGGCTACACCTTC
TRBV7-9	TRBJ2-2	NA	CASRGGSSASWELFF	TGTGCCAGTCGTGGGGGTTCGAGCGCTTCCTGGGAGCTGTTTTTT
TRBV6-5	TRBJ2-3	NA	CASSPSGSTDTQYF	TGTGCCAGCAGTCCAAGCGGGAGCACAGATACGCAGTATTTT